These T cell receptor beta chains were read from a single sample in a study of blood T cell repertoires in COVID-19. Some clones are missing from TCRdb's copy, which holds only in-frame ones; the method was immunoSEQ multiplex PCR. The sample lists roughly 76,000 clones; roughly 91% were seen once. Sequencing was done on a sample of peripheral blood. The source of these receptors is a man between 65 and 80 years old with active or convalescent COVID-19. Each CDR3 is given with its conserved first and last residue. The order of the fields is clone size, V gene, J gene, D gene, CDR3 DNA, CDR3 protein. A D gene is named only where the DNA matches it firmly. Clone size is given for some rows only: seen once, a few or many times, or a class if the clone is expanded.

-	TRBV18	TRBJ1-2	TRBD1	TGTGCCAGCTCACCGGGACAGGGCCATGGCTACACCTTC	CASSPGQGHGYTF
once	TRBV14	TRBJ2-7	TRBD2	TGTGCCAGCAGCCAAGCGGCTAGCGGGAATTCCTACGAGCAGTACTTC	CASSQAASGNSYEQYF
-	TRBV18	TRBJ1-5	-	TGTGCCAGCTCACCGAAAGACAGGTTGGCAAATAGCAATCAGCCCCAGCATTTT	CASSPKDRLANSNQPQHF
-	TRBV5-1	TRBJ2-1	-	TGCGCCAGCAGCTTGGACAGCGGAGCAACCGGTGAGCAGTTCTTC	CASSLDSGATGEQFF
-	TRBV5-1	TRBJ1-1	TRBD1	TGCGCCAGCAGGGACAGGCCCACTGAAGCTTTCTTT	CASRDRPTEAFF
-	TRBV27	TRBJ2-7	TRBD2	TGTGCCAGCAGTACCTGGGGTAGCGGGAGAGTCGACGAGCAGTACTTC	CASSTWGSGRVDEQYF
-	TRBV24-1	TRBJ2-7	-	TGTGCCACCAGTAACCAGGGGGGAAGGAACGAGCAGTACTTC	CATSNQGGRNEQYF
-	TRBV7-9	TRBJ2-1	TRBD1	TGTGCCAGCAGCATACGACAGGGGGATGAGAATGAGCAGTTCTTC	CASSIRQGDENEQFF
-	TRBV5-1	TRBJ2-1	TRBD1	TGCGCCAGCAGCCACTCGGGACAGGGGGCGGGCAATGAGCAGTTCTTC	CASSHSGQGAGNEQFF
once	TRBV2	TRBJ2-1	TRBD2	TGTGCCAGCAGTGCTCTGAGGTCTAGCGGGAGTTCCTACAATGAGCAGTTCTTC	CASSALRSSGSSYNEQFF
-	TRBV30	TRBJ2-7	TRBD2	TGTGCCTGGCGCGGCGGGGGGGGCGAGCAGTACTTC	CAWRGGGGEQYF
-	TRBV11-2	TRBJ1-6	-	TGTGCCAGCAGCCTACTGGACATTAGCTCCTATAATTCACCCCTCCACTTT	CASSLLDISSYNSPLHF
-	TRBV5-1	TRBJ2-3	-	TGCGCCAGCAGCTCCGTTTTCGGCACAGATACGCAGTATTTT	CASSSVFGTDTQYF
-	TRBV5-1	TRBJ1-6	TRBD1	TGCGCCAGCAGCCCGACCTGGGACAGGACTTCACCCCTCCACTTT	CASSPTWDRTSPLHF
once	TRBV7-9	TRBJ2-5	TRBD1	TGTGCCAGCGACAGGGGGCGGCGAGAGACCCAGTACTTC	CASDRGRRETQYF
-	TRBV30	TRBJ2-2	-	TGTGCCTGGAGTACTACCTCTACGCTCACCGGGGAGCTGTTTTTT	CAWSTTSTLTGELFF
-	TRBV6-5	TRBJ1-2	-	TGTGCCAGCACCCGAGGAGGGGCCCGCTTGTATGGCTACACCTTC	CASTRGGARLYGYTF
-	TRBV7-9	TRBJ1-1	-	TGTGCCAGCAGCTTACCCGGGGATACTGAAGCTTTCTTT	CASSLPGDTEAFF
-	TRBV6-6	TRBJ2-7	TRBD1	TGTGCCAGCAGCGCAGGACAGGACTACGAGCAGTACTTC	CASSAGQDYEQYF
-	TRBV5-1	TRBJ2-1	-	TGCGCCAGCAGCGTGGACAGTAGGCAATACAATGAGCAGTTCTTC	CASSVDSRQYNEQFF
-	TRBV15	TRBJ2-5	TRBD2	TGTGCCACCAGCAGATCACGACTAGCCCAAGAGACCCAGTACTTC	CATSRSRLAQETQYF
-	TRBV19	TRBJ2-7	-	TGTGCCAGTAGTATGGGAGTCAGGGGTGGCGAGCAGTACTTC	CASSMGVRGGEQYF
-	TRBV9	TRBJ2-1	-	TGTGCCAGCAGCGTAGATAAGTACGGCGGCTCCTACAATGAGCAGTTCTTC	CASSVDKYGGSYNEQFF
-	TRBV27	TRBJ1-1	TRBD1	TGTGCCAGCAGCAAAGGGACAGGGGTCCATGAAGCTTTCTTT	CASSKGTGVHEAFF
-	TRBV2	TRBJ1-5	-	TGTGCCAGCAGTGATGGTCGGGGCAATCAGCCCCAGCATTTT	CASSDGRGNQPQHF
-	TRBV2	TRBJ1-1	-	TGTGCCAGCGAACAGGGCCCTAACACTGAAGCTTTCTTT	CASEQGPNTEAFF
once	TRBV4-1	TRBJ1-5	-	TGCGCCAGCAGCCAAGAAGCGGGGGGTCAGCCCCAGCATTTT	CASSQEAGGQPQHF